These 30 T cell receptor beta chains came from one sample sequenced in a study of graft-versus-host responses after intestinal transplantation. Here immunoSEQ multiplex PCR was the method, and the copy in TCRdb shows in-frame clones only, minus some. The profile shows tens of thousands of clones, approximately 94% of them singletons. No antigen is known for these receptors. The specimen was unstimulated CD4+ T cells sorted from spleen or lymph node cells, collected before transplant. These receptors were obtained from a human donor who was the organ donor for an intestinal transplant.

The chain links TRBV11-2 to TRBJ2-7, with D uncertain. The germline V and J ends were trimmed by 0 bases and 4 bases, with 13 bases remaining between them. Germline V gene lookup returns CDR1 SGHAT and CDR2 FQNNGV. This CDR3 has 15 residues. CDR3 region: CASSLETGVLYEQYF. For the CDR3, the DNA is TGTGCCAGCAGCTTAGAAACTGGGGTTTTGTACGAGCAGTACTTC.

This chain connects TRBV6-6 to TRBJ1-4, with D uncertain. V was trimmed by 0 bases and J by 5 bases, leaving 10 bases between them. The V gene's germline CDR1 is MNHNY and CDR2 SVGAGI (reference sequence). CDR3 length equals 15 residues. The CDR3 DNA reads as TGTGCCAGCAGTTACTCGGGGAGGGAAAATGAAAAACTGTTTTTT. Residues: CASSYSGRENEKLFF.

This chain connects TRBV28 to TRBJ2-1; tentative D call: TRBD1 (6 bases). Germline loops: CDR1 MDHEN, CDR2 SYDVKM. The CDR3 contains 15 residues. Trimming removed 5 bases at V and 5 bases at J, with 16 bases between. DNA of the CDR3: TGTGCCAGCAGTGCTTGGCAGGGGAATAACAATGAGCAGTTCTTC. Translation gives CASSAWQGNNNEQFF. The full variable domain, in which reference TRBV28 and TRBJ2-1 provide the parts outside the CDR3, is DVKVTQSSRYLVKRTGEKVFLECVQDMDHENMFWYRQDPGLGLRLIYFSYDVKMKEKGDIPEGYSVSREKKERFSLILESASTNQTSMYLCASSAWQGNNNEQFFGPGTRLTVL.

The genes are TRBV7-2 and TRBJ2-1, with D possibly TRBD1 on 5 matching bases. V lost 5 bases to trimming and J lost 2 bases, with 13 bases between them. Germline loops: CDR1 SGHTA, CDR2 FQGNSA. This CDR3 is 15 amino acids long. CDR3 loop: CASSQLGATYNEQFF. The CDR3 region has the DNA TGTGCCAGCAGCCAGTTAGGGGCCACCTACAATGAGCAGTTCTTC.

The J gene is TRBJ2-2, the V gene TRBV5-1; the D is unclear. The length of the CDR3 is 13 residues. Germline V gene lookup returns CDR1 SGHRS and CDR2 YFSETQ. The V end lost 4 bases, the J end lost 6 bases, and 10 bases lay between the germline ends. DNA for the CDR3: TGCGCCAGCAGCGGAACACTGTCCGGGGAGCTGTTTTTT. This codes for CASSGTLSGELFF.

The chain carries TRBV5-4 and TRBJ2-3; D could derive from TRBD1 or TRBD2 (5 bases each). Trimming took off 4 bases at V and 2 bases at J, with 17 bases between the two ends. Germline loops: CDR1 SGHNT, CDR2 YYREEE (reference sequence). The CDR3 has 16 residues. The DNA of the CDR3 is TGTGCCAGCAGCGATGGGACCGCTCGAAACACAGATACGCAGTATTTT. Amino acids: CASSDGTARNTDTQYF.

This chain joins TRBV7-9 and TRBJ1-2, with no clear D. CDR1 SEHNR and CDR2 FQNEAQ come from the germline V gene (reference sequence). The CDR3 consists of 13 residues. With 2 bases removed from V and 6 bases from J, the gap between germline ends came to 10 bases. The DNA of the CDR3 is TGTGCCAGCAGCTTATCCGGATGGGATGGCTACACCTTC. The encoded protein is CASSLSGWDGYTF.

A word on this clone: This sample also contains other DNA sequences that code for the same CDR3. The rearrangement uses TRBV7-2 and TRBJ2-1; 7 positions match TRBD2. Germline V gene sequence: CDR1 SGHTA, CDR2 FQGNSA. This CDR3 comprises 14 residues. The J segment lost 7 bases and the V segment lost 5 bases, leaving 8 bases of the junction unmatched. This CDR3 reads CASSGRTSGNEQFF. The DNA of the CDR3 is TGTGCCAGCAGCGGGCGGACTAGTGGTAATGAGCAGTTCTTC.

This clone came up once. The junction departs from germline at one end; a sequencing error may be responsible. The chain carries TRBV4-2 and TRBJ2-1, with a weak D call TRBD1 (6 bases). Germline V lookup: CDR1 LGHNA, CDR2 YNFKEQ. This CDR3 comprises 14 residues. The chain's CDR3 is CASSQRGPTGYLIF. The CDR3 DNA sequence: TGTGCCAGCAGCCAACGTGGGCCTACAGGGTATTTGATCTTC.

The chain carries TRBV9 and TRBJ2-3; no clear D gene. This CDR3 contains 13 residues. Germline V gene sequence: CDR1 SGDLS, CDR2 YYNGEE. Trimming took off 0 bases at V and 1 base at J, with 3 bases between the two ends. As DNA, the CDR3 is TGTGCCAGCAGCGTAGAGGGCACAGATACGCAGTATTTT. Residues: CASSVEGTDTQYF.

This sequence joins TRBV19 and TRBJ2-1; D unclear. The V gene lost 4 bases and the J gene lost 6 bases, with 7 bases spanning the gap. Germline V gene data show CDR1 as LNHDA and CDR2 as SQIVND (reference sequence). This CDR3 region has 12 residues. The CDR3 region is CASSRKFNEQFF. The CDR3 nucleotides read TGTGCCAGTAGTAGAAAGTTCAATGAGCAGTTCTTC.

The chain uses TRBV5-6 and TRBJ2-3; 16 bases align to TRBD2. V dropped 4 bases and J dropped 2; count of bases not matched to a gene: 7. Looked up from germline, CDR1 is SGHDT and CDR2 is YYEEEE. The CDR3 extends over 18 amino acids. The CDR3, as DNA: TGTGCCAGCAGCCGGGGACTAGCGGGGGGGCGATCCACAGATACGCAGTATTTT. Translating it yields CASSRGLAGGRSTDTQYF.

This clone was observed a few times. CDR3 nucleotides: TGTGCCAGCAGCAGGACAGATTATAGCAATCAGCCCCAGCATTTT. Translation gives CASSRTDYSNQPQHF. The chain has TRBV5-5 and TRBJ1-5; D perhaps matches TRBD1 (6 bases). The germline gives CDR1 SGHKS, CDR2 YYEKEE (reference sequence). V lost 4 bases and J 0 bases, leaving 11 bases between the germline ends. This CDR3 contains 15 residues.

The chain has TRBV5-4 and TRBJ2-7; 7 bases are a match to TRBD1. The V and J ends lost 0 bases and 3 bases, in that order; junction bases with no gene match: 6. Germline values: CDR1 SGHNT, CDR2 YYREEE (reference sequence). The CDR3 totals 15 residues. CDR3 sequence reads: CASSLGQGKVYEQYF. CDR3 nucleotide sequence: TGTGCCAGCAGCTTGGGACAGGGAAAGGTCTACGAGCAGTACTTC.

The genes are TRBV5-5 and TRBJ1-2; D may be TRBD1 (6 bases). Per germline, CDR1 SGHKS and CDR2 YYEKEE (reference sequence). Trimming stripped 4 bases from V and 8 bases from J, with 15 bases between. The CDR3 is 13 amino acids. The DNA of the CDR3 is TGTGCCAGCAGCCGCGCCGGGACAACAGGCTACACCTTC. It yields the protein CASSRAGTTGYTF.

The chain couples TRBV2 to TRBJ1-5, with no clear D. The germline gives CDR1 SNHLY, CDR2 FYNNEI. The CDR3 is 14 residues long. The V gene lost 6 bases and the J gene lost 9 bases, with 18 bases spanning the gap. The CDR3 sequence: CASSAEGLGWPQHF. The DNA of the CDR3 is TGTGCCAGCAGCGCTGAAGGCTTAGGATGGCCCCAGCATTTT.

The V call is TRBV5-1, the J call TRBJ2-3; 14 nucleotides match TRBD2. The CDR3 has 17 amino acids. The J segment lost 1 base and the V segment lost 4 bases, leaving 5 bases of the junction unmatched. CDR1 and CDR2 from the germline V gene are SGHRS and YFSETQ. The DNA for the CDR3 is TGCGCCAGCAGCCCACCGACTAGCGGGGGGGGCACAGATACGCAGTATTTT. This gives the protein CASSPPTSGGGTDTQYF. The variable domain in full, completed from reference TRBV5-1 and TRBJ2-3, reads KAGVTQTPRYLIKTRGQQVTLSCSPISGHRSVSWYQQTPGQGLQFLFEYFSETQRNKGNFPGRFSGRQFSNSRSEMNVSTLELGDSALYLCASSPPTSGGGTDTQYFGPGTRLTVL.

Worth noting for this clone: One junction end disagrees with the germline gene, perhaps due to a read error. The same CDR3 also results from other DNA sequences found in this sample. V usage is TRBV30 and J usage is TRBJ1-1; D is perhaps TRBD1 (5 bases). The length of the CDR3 is 12 residues. CDR1 GTSNPN and CDR2 SVGIG come from the germline V gene (reference sequence). The CDR3 bases are TGCGCCTGGATGTACGGGCAGGGTTCAGCTTTCTTT. Protein sequence: CAWMYGQGSAFF.

The chain uses TRBV19 and TRBJ1-1; D gene ambiguous. The germline V and J ends were trimmed by 3 bases and 1 base, with 6 bases remaining between them. This CDR3 is built from 13 residues. The V gene's germline CDR1 is LNHDA and CDR2 SQIVND (reference sequence). The CDR3 is CASSIGRNTEAFF. CDR3 DNA: TGTGCCAGTAGTATCGGCAGGAACACTGAAGCTTTCTTT.

The rearrangement links TRBV5-8 to TRBJ2-1, with 13 bases identical to TRBD2. V dropped 4 bases and J dropped 3; count of bases not matched to a gene: 10. Germline assignment: CDR1 SGHTS and CDR2 YDEGEE. The CDR3 has 18 amino acids. The CDR3 bases are TGTGCCAGCAGCCGAGCCGGGACTAGCGGGGTTTTCTACAATGAGCAGTTCTTC. Translated: CASSRAGTSGVFYNEQFF.

The chain combines TRBV5-6 with TRBJ2-7, with 8 bases aligning to TRBD1. The CDR3 consists of 14 residues. The germline gives CDR1 SGHDT, CDR2 YYEEEE. V was pared by 5 bases and J by 2 bases, with 6 bases of the junction left unmatched. The CDR3 sequence: CASRRGTGTYEQYF. The DNA of the CDR3 is TGTGCCAGCAGGCGAGGGACAGGCACCTACGAGCAGTACTTC. Full variable domain (rest looked up from reference TRBV5-6 and TRBJ2-7): DAGVTQSPTHLIKTRGQQVTLRCSPKSGHDTVSWYQQALGQGPQFIFQYYEEEERQRGNFPDRFSGHQFPNYSSELNVNALLLGDSALYLCASRRGTGTYEQYFGPGTRLTVT.

J is TRBJ1-1 and V is TRBV2; D is unclear. Germline V gives CDR1 SNHLY, CDR2 FYNNEI. V was pared by 2 bases and J by 4 bases, with 8 bases between. The CDR3 spans 13 residues. Here the CDR3 DNA reads TGTGCCAGCAGTGAACCAGTCTTCACTGAAGCTTTCTTT. The encoded protein is CASSEPVFTEAFF.

The chain combines TRBV5-1 with TRBJ2-3; the match to TRBD2 covers 10 bases. With 2 bases clipped from V and 2 bases from J, the junction kept 8 bases outside the gene matches. Germline V gene data show CDR1 as SGHRS and CDR2 as YFSETQ. This CDR3 is 17 amino acids long. The CDR3 sequence: CASSFSSGGSLTDTQYF. The CDR3 DNA is TGCGCCAGCAGCTTCAGTAGCGGGGGGTCCCTCACAGATACGCAGTATTTT.

This clone was counted once. The chain uses TRBV9 and TRBJ1-3; D not resolved. Trimming took 0 bases from V and 3 from J, leaving 13 bases between them. The germline gives CDR1 SGDLS, CDR2 YYNGEE. The CDR3 sequence is 16 residues long. The CDR3 here is CASSVGYEGGGNTIYF. The CDR3 region has the DNA TGTGCCAGCAGCGTAGGATATGAGGGTGGTGGAAACACCATATATTTT.

The chain recombines TRBV4-2 with TRBJ2-7, with D unresolved. Trimming left V 0 bases short and J 0 bases short, with 9 bases between. The CDR3 is 15 amino acids. Per germline, CDR1 LGHNA and CDR2 YNFKEQ. CDR3 nucleotide sequence: TGTGCCAGCAGCCAAGAGGGCTTCAGCTCCTACGAGCAGTACTTC. Translated: CASSQEGFSSYEQYF.

V gene TRBV20-1 combines with J gene TRBJ1-1; unclear D gene. The CDR3 sequence is 11 residues long. V was shortened by 7 bases and J by 6 bases, with 12 bases between the two germline ends. Germline CDR1 DFQATT, CDR2 SNEGSKA (reference sequence). CDR3 residues: CSGFLGAEAFF. CDR3 in DNA: TGCAGTGGGTTTTTAGGAGCTGAAGCTTTCTTT.

V usage is TRBV18 and J usage is TRBJ1-1, with 9 bases matching TRBD1. The germline gives CDR1 KGHSH, CDR2 LQKENI. With V trimmed by 3 bases and J by 5 bases, 7 bases remained unmatched. The CDR3 extends over 15 amino acids. The CDR3 nucleotides are TGTGCCAGCTCACCTAATACAGGGGGCAGGACTGAAGCTTTCTTT. Protein sequence: CASSPNTGGRTEAFF.

The chain joins TRBV5-8 to TRBJ1-6; the D gene is possibly TRBD1 (6 bases). CDR1 is SGHTS, CDR2 YDEGEE, per germline. The ends were cut back, 5 bases at V and 0 bases at J, with 12 bases in the middle. The CDR3 loop spans 16 amino acids. CDR3 amino acids: CASSYKGGSYNSPLHF. The CDR3, as DNA: TGTGCCAGCAGTTATAAGGGGGGCTCCTATAATTCACCCCTCCACTTT. Full variable domain (outside the CDR3, taken from reference TRBV5-8 and TRBJ1-6): EAGVTQSPTHLIKTRGQQATLRCSPISGHTSVYWYQQALGLGLQFLLWYDEGEERNRGNFPPRFSGRQFPNYSSELNVNALELEDSALYLCASSYKGGSYNSPLHFGNGTRLTVT.

The chain links TRBV4-2 to TRBJ2-1, with TRBD1 matching 9 bases. This CDR3 has 14 amino acids. With 7 bases clipped from V and 2 bases from J, the junction kept 3 bases outside the gene matches. The germline V gene has CDR1 LGHNA and CDR2 YNFKEQ. For the CDR3, the DNA is TGTGCCAGCAAAAGACAGGGGGCCTACAATGAGCAGTTCTTC. This gives the protein CASKRQGAYNEQFF.

This chain joins TRBV2 and TRBJ1-5; D gene ambiguous. Germline V gives CDR1 SNHLY, CDR2 FYNNEI. This CDR3 region has 13 residues. The ends were cut back, 3 bases at V and 4 bases at J, with 7 bases in the middle. DNA for the CDR3: TGTGCCAGCAGTGAGATGTTTAATCAGCCCCAGCATTTT. Its protein is CASSEMFNQPQHF.